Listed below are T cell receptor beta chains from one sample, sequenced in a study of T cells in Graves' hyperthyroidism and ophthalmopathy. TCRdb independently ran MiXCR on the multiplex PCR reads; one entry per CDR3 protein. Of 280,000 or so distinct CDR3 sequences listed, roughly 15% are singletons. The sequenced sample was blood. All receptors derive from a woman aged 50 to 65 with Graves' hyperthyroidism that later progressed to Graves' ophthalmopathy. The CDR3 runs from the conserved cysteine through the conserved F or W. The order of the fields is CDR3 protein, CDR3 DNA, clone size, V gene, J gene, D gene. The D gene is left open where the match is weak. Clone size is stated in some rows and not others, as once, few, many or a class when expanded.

CDR3: CSARVAGTSSSYNEQFF
DNA: TGCAGTGCTAGAGTGGCGGGGACGAGTAGCTCCTACAATGAGCAGTTCTTC
size: many
V: TRBV20-1
J: TRBJ2-1
D: .

CDR3: CASSLDGSTDTQYF
DNA: TGTGCCAGCAGCTTAGATGGCAGCACAGATACGCAGTATTTT
size: many
V: TRBV7-2
J: TRBJ2-3
D: .

CDR3: CASVAGTYEQYF
DNA: TGTGCCAGCGTAGCGGGAACCTACGAGCAGTACTTC
size: many
V: TRBV28
J: TRBJ2-7
D: TRBD2

CDR3: CASSELPGTGYGYTF
DNA: TGCGCCAGCAGCGAACTCCCCGGGACAGGCTATGGCTACACCTTC
size: many
V: TRBV5-1
J: TRBJ1-2
D: TRBD1

CDR3: CASSSPAGIAGAEQYF
DNA: TGTGCCAGCAGTTCCCCCGCGGGGATAGCGGGAGCCGAGCAGTACTTC
size: .
V: TRBV28
J: TRBJ2-7
D: TRBD2

CDR3: CASTRGRGREQYF
DNA: TGTGCCAGCACCAGGGGCAGGGGGCGAGAGCAGTACTTC
size: many
V: TRBV28
J: TRBJ2-7
D: TRBD1

CDR3: CATLRGSEQFF
DNA: TGTGCCACCCTACGTGGGAGTGAGCAGTTCTTC
size: .
V: TRBV25-1
J: TRBJ2-1
D: .

CDR3: CASSWPQGSYNEQFF
DNA: TGTGCCAGCAGTTGGCCCCAGGGATCCTACAATGAGCAGTTCTTC
size: many
V: TRBV7-9
J: TRBJ2-1
D: .

CDR3: CASSDAGYGYTF
DNA: TGTGCCAGCAGTGATGCGGGCTATGGCTACACCTTC
size: many
V: TRBV28
J: TRBJ1-2
D: .

CDR3: CASKRSRGISRTEAFF
DNA: TGTGCCAGCAAACGATCGAGAGGGATATCGAGAACTGAAGCTTTCTTT
size: many
V: TRBV12-3/TRBV12-4
J: TRBJ1-1
D: .

CDR3: CASSWPGGQGFSYEQYF
DNA: TGTGCCAGCAGCTGGCCCGGGGGACAGGGGTTTTCCTACGAGCAGTACTTC
size: many
V: TRBV11-2
J: TRBJ2-7
D: TRBD1

CDR3: CASSFETAPYEQYF
DNA: TGTGCCAGCAGCTTCGAGACGGCTCCCTACGAGCAGTACTTC
size: many
V: TRBV11-2
J: TRBJ2-7
D: .

CDR3: CASSARSGSSTDTQYF
DNA: TGTGCCAGCAGCGCCCGCAGCGGGAGTAGCACAGATACGCAGTATTTT
size: few
V: TRBV9
J: TRBJ2-3
D: TRBD2

CDR3: CSAARHRGRETQYF
DNA: TGCAGTGCAGCAAGGCACAGGGGGCGGGAGACCCAGTACTTC
size: .
V: TRBV20-1
J: TRBJ2-5
D: TRBD1

CDR3: CAWSGKGGGQPQHF
DNA: TGTGCCTGGAGTGGGAAAGGGGGAGGTCAGCCCCAGCATTTT
size: many
V: TRBV30
J: TRBJ1-5
D: .

CDR3: CSVPQGAYGYTF
DNA: TGCAGTGTTCCCCAAGGGGCCTATGGCTACACCTTC
size: many
V: TRBV20-1
J: TRBJ1-2
D: .

CDR3: CASSSLPSGREETQYF
DNA: TGTGCCAGCAGCTCCCTTCCCAGCGGGAGAGAAGAGACCCAGTACTTC
size: many
V: TRBV7-8
J: TRBJ2-5
D: TRBD2

CDR3: CASSLDRGEGKTGELFF
DNA: TGTGCCAGCAGTTTGGATCGCGGGGAGGGAAAGACCGGGGAGCTGTTTTTT
size: .
V: TRBV6-1
J: TRBJ2-2
D: TRBD2

CDR3: CASSLTPLDQETQYF
DNA: TGTGCCAGCAGCTTAACGCCCCTGGATCAAGAGACCCAGTACTTC
size: many
V: TRBV11-2
J: TRBJ2-5
D: .

CDR3: CASSLTTGASYNEQFF
DNA: TGCGCCAGCAGCTTAACAACGGGAGCGTCCTACAATGAGCAGTTCTTC
size: many
V: TRBV5-1
J: TRBJ2-1
D: .

CDR3: CASSLKTGVALSRGYTF
DNA: TGTGCCAGCAGCTTAAAGACAGGGGTCGCGCTTTCCCGTGGCTACACCTTC
size: many
V: TRBV7-8
J: TRBJ1-2
D: TRBD1

CDR3: CASSQGDYLNYEQYF
DNA: TGTGCCAGCAGCCAAGGGGACTATCTCAACTACGAGCAGTACTTC
size: .
V: TRBV14
J: TRBJ2-7
D: TRBD2

CDR3: CASSLVVRRGGEANEQFF
DNA: TGTGCCAGCAGCTTGGTGGTCAGGAGGGGGGGAGAGGCCAATGAGCAGTTCTTC
size: many
V: TRBV7-8
J: TRBJ2-1
D: .

CDR3: CASRGAGASSYEQYF
DNA: TGCGCCAGCAGGGGCGCCGGGGCGAGCTCCTACGAGCAGTACTTC
size: .
V: TRBV5-1
J: TRBJ2-7
D: .

CDR3: CASGTPVYRALNEQFF
DNA: TGTGCCAGCGGTACCCCCGTCTACCGGGCCTTAAATGAGCAGTTCTTC
size: many
V: TRBV28
J: TRBJ2-1
D: .

CDR3: CSASAGLGTEAFF
DNA: TGCAGTGCTAGTGCGGGGTTGGGCACTGAAGCTTTCTTT
size: many
V: TRBV20-1
J: TRBJ1-1
D: .

CDR3: CSARELAGTKDTQYF
DNA: TGCAGTGCTAGAGAGCTAGCGGGAACGAAAGATACGCAGTATTTT
size: many
V: TRBV20-1
J: TRBJ2-3
D: TRBD2

CDR3: CASRDPPSYEQYF
DNA: TGCGCCAGCAGGGATCCGCCCTCCTACGAGCAGTACTTC
size: many
V: TRBV5-1
J: TRBJ2-7
D: .

CDR3: CSARDRGLEKLFF
DNA: TGCAGTGCTAGAGACAGGGGGCTGGAAAAACTGTTTTTT
size: few
V: TRBV20-1
J: TRBJ1-4
D: TRBD1

CDR3: CASSLGTSGIAETQYF
DNA: TGTGCCAGCAGCCTTGGGACTAGCGGGATTGCGGAGACCCAGTACTTC
size: many
V: TRBV3-1
J: TRBJ2-5
D: TRBD2

CDR3: CASSLRTGAVNTEAFF
DNA: TGCGCCAGCAGCTTAAGGACAGGGGCGGTCAACACTGAAGCTTTCTTT
size: many
V: TRBV5-1
J: TRBJ1-1
D: TRBD1

CDR3: CASSGSPYNEQFF
DNA: TGTGCCAGCAGCGGGAGTCCCTACAATGAGCAGTTCTTC
size: few
V: TRBV9
J: TRBJ2-1
D: .

CDR3: CASSLRGPSGNTIYF
DNA: TGTGCCAGCAGTTTAAGGGGGCCTTCTGGAAACACCATATATTTT
size: many
V: TRBV27
J: TRBJ1-3
D: TRBD1

CDR3: CASSLGRGTTDTQYF
DNA: TGTGCCAGCAGTTTGGGTAGAGGGACCACAGATACGCAGTATTTT
size: many
V: TRBV28
J: TRBJ2-3
D: .

CDR3: CASSYPTGSIGSPLHF
DNA: TGTGCCAGCAGTTACCCCACAGGGTCTATAGGATCACCCCTCCACTTT
size: few
V: TRBV6-9
J: TRBJ1-6
D: .

CDR3: CASGDEPGLASEQYF
DNA: TGTGCCAGCGGGGACGAACCGGGACTAGCTTCCGAGCAGTACTTC
size: .
V: TRBV7-6
J: TRBJ2-7
D: TRBD2

CDR3: CASSLADEQFF
DNA: TGTGCCAGCAGCTTAGCTGATGAGCAGTTCTTC
size: many
V: TRBV7-9
J: TRBJ2-1
D: .

CDR3: CASSQSLAGVRELFF
DNA: TGTGCCAGCAGCCAATCCCTAGCGGGAGTCAGGGAGCTGTTTTTT
size: .
V: TRBV3-1
J: TRBJ2-2
D: TRBD2

CDR3: CASSPERGNQPQHF
DNA: TGTGCCAGCAGTCCCGAAAGGGGCAATCAGCCCCAGCATTTT
size: many
V: TRBV2
J: TRBJ1-5
D: .

CDR3: CASSLGGAKNIQYF
DNA: TGTGCCAGCAGTTTAGGGGGAGCCAAAAACATTCAGTACTTC
size: many
V: TRBV12-3/TRBV12-4
J: TRBJ2-4
D: .

CDR3: CASSPYYPAETQYF
DNA: TGTGCCAGCAGTCCTTACTATCCCGCGGAGACCCAGTACTTC
size: many
V: TRBV27
J: TRBJ2-5
D: .

CDR3: CASLAWAGGTREAFF
DNA: TGTGCCAGCCTTGCGTGGGCAGGTGGTACGCGTGAAGCTTTCTTT
size: many
V: TRBV2
J: TRBJ1-1
D: .